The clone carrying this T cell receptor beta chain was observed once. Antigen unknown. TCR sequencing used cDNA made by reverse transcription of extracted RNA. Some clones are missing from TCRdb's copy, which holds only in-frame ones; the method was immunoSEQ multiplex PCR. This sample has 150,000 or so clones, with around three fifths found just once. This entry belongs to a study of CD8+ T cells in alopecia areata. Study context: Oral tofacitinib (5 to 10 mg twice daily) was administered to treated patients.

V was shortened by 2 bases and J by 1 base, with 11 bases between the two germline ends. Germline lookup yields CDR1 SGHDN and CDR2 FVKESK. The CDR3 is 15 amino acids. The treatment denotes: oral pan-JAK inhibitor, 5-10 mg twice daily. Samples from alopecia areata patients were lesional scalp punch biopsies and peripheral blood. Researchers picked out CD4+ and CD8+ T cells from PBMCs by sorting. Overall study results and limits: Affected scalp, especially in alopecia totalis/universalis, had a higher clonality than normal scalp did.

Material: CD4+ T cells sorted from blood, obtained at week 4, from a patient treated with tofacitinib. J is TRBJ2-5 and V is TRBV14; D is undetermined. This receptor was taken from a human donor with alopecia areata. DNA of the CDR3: TGTGCCAGCAGCCAATTCCGCACCGGCCAAGAGACCCAGTACTTC. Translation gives CASSQFRTGQETQYF. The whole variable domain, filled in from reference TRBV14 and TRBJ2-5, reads EAGVTQFPSHSVIEKGQTVTLRCDPISGHDNLYWYRRVMGKEIKFLLHFVKESKQDESGMPNNRFLAERTGGTYSTLKVQPAELEDSGVYFCASSQFRTGQETQYFGPGTRLLVL.